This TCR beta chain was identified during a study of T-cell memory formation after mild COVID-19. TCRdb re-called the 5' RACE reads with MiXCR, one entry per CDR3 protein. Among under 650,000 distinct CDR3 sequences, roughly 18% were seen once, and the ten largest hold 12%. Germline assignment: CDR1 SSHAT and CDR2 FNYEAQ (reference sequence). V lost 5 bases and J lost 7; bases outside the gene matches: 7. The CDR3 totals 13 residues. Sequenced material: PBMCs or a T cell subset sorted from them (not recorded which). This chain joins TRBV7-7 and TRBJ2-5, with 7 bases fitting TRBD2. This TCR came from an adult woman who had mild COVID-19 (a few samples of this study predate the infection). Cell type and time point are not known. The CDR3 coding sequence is TGTGCCAGCAGCCCGGGCGGGGGTTTGACCCAGTACTTC. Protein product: CASSPGGGLTQYF.